This T cell receptor beta chain was recorded in a study of cytomegalovirus exposure and HLA in healthy donors. Whole-study results and caveats: A later analysis reportedly found that, within productive TCRs, an Asian-associated ancestry cluster had fewer N-insertions than the mean observed across the roughly 700 donors.

Healthy bone marrow donors made up the cohort. Comment on this clone: Its matching antigen is unknown.

13 Jbeta primers and 60 Vbeta primers were used for the PCR. This table comes from immunoSEQ multiplex PCR, and its TCRdb copy is limited to in-frame clones, with some not included. The sample yields some 100,000 clones, roughly 84% seen once. V lost 6 bases, J lost 7 bases, and 7 bases stayed unmatched. Germline assignment: CDR1 SNHLY and CDR2 FYNNEI. This CDR3 has 15 amino acids. The chain carries TRBV2 and TRBJ1-6, with TRBD1 matching over 9 bases. This sequence originates from a man between 18 and 35 years old in good health and CMV-seronegative. The specimen sequenced was PBMCs. CDR3 protein: CASREQGALNSPLHF. DNA of the CDR3: TGTGCCAGCAGAGAACAGGGGGCGTTGAATTCACCCCTCCACTTT.